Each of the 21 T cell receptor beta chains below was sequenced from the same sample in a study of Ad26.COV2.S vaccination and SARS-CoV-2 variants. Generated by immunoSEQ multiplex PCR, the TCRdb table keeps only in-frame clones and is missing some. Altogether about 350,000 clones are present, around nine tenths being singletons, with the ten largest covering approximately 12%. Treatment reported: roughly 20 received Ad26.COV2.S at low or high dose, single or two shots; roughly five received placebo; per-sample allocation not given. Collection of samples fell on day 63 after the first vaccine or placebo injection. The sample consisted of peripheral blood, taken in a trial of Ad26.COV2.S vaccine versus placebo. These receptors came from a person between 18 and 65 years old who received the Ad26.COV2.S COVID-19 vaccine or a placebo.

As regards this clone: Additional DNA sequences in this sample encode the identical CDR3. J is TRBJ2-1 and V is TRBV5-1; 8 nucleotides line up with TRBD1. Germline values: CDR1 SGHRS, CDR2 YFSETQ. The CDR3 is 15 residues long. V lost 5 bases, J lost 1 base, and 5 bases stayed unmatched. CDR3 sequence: CASSGQGPSYNEQFF. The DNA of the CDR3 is TGCGCCAGCAGTGGACAGGGCCCTTCCTACAATGAGCAGTTCTTC.

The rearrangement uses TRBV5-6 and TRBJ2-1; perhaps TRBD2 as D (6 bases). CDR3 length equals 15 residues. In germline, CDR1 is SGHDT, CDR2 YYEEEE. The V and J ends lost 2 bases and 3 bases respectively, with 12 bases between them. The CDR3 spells CASSFGGEVYNEQFF. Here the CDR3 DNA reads TGTGCCAGCAGCTTCGGGGGAGAGGTCTACAATGAGCAGTTCTTC.

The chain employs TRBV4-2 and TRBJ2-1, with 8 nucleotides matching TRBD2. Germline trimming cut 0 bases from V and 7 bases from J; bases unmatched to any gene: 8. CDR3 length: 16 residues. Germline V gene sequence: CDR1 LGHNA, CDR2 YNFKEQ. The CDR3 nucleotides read TGTGCCAGCAGCCAAGACCCAGCGGGAGTAGGGAATGAGCAGTTCTTC. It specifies CASSQDPAGVGNEQFF.

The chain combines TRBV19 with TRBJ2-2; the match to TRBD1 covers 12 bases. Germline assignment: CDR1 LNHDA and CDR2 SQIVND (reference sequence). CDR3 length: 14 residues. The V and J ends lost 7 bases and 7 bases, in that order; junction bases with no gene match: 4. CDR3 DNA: TGTGCCAGTATAGGGACAGGGGGCTTCGGGGAGCTGTTTTTT. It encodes CASIGTGGFGELFF.

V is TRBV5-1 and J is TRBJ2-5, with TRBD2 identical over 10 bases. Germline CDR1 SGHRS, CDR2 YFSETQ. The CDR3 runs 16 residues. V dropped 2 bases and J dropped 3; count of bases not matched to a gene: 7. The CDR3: CASSLRIAGGKETQYF. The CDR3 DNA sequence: TGCGCCAGCAGCTTAAGGATAGCGGGAGGTAAAGAGACCCAGTACTTC.

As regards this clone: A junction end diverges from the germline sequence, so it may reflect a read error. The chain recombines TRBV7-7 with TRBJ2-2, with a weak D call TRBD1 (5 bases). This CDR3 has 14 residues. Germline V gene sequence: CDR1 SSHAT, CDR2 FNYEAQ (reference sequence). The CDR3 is CASSLGVDTGELFF. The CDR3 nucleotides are TGTGCTAGCAGCTTAGGGGTGGACACCGGGGAGCTGTTTTTT. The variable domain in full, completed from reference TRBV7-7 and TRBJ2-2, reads GAGVSQSPRYKVTKRGQDVTLRCDPISSHATLYWYQQALGQGPEFLTYFNYEAQPDKSGLPSDRFSAERPEGSISTLTIQRTEQRDSAMYRCASSLGVDTGELFFGEGSRLTVL.

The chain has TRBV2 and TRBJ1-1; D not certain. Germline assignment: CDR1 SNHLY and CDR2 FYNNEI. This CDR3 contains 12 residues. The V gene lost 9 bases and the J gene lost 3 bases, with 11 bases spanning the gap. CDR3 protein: CARGRVDTEAFF. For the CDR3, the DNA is TGTGCCAGAGGGAGAGTCGACACTGAAGCTTTCTTT.

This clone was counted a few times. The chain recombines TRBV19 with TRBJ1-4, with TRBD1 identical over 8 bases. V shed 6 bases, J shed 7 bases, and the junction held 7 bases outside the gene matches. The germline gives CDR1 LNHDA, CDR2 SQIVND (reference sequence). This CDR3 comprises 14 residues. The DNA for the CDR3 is TGTGCCAGTAGGAAATCAGGGGGCGGTGAAAAACTGTTTTTT. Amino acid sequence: CASRKSGGGEKLFF.

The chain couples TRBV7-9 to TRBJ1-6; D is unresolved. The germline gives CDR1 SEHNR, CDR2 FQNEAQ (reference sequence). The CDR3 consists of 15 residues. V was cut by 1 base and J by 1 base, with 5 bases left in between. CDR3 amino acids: CASSLGLSYNSPLHF. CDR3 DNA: TGTGCCAGCAGCTTAGGGCTATCCTATAATTCACCCCTCCACTTT.

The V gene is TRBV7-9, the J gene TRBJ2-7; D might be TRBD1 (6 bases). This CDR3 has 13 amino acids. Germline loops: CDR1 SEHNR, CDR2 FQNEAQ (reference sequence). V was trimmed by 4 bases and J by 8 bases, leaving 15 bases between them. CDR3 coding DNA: TGTGCCAGCAGCTCGTATGAAACAGGGAAGCAGTACTTC. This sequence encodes CASSSYETGKQYF.

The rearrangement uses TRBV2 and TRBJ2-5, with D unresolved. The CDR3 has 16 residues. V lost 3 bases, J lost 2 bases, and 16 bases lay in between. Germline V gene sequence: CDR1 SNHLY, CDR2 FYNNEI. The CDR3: CASSETGWGIQETQYF. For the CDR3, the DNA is TGTGCCAGCAGTGAGACCGGGTGGGGAATACAAGAGACCCAGTACTTC.

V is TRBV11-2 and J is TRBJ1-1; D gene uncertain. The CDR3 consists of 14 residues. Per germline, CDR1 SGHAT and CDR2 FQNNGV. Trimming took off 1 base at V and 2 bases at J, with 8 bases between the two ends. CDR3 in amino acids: CASSLAGHNTEAFF. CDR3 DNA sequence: TGTGCCAGCAGCTTAGCTGGGCATAACACTGAAGCTTTCTTT.

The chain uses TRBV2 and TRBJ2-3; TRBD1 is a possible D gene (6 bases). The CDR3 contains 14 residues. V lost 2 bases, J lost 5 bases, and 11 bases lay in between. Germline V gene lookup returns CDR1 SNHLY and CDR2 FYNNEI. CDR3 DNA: TGTGCCAGCAGTGAAAGGGCAGGGGTAGATACGCAGTATTTT. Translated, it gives CASSERAGVDTQYF.

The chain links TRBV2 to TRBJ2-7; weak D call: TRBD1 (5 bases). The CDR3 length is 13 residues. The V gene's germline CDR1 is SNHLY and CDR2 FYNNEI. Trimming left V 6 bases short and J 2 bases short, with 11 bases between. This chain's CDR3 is CASRTRQPYEQYF. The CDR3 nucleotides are TGTGCCAGCAGGACCCGACAGCCCTACGAGCAGTACTTC.

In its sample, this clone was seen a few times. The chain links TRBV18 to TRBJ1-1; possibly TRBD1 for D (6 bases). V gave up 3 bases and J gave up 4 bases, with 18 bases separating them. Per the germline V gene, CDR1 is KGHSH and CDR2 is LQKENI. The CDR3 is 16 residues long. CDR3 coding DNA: TGTGCCAGCTCACCGATAGTTCAGGGGTCGGGCACTGAAGCTTTCTTT. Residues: CASSPIVQGSGTEAFF. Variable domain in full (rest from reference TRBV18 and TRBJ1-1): NAGVMQNPRHLVRRRGQEARLRCSPMKGHSHVYWYRQLPEEGLKFMVYLQKENIIDESGMPKERFSAEFPKEGPSILRIQQVVRGDSAAYFCASSPIVQGSGTEAFFGQGTRLTVV.

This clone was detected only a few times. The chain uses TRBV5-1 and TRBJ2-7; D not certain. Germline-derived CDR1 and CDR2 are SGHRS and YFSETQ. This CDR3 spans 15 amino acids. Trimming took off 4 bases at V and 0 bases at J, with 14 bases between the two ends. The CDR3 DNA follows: TGCGCCAGCAGCCCAAGGGTTACCACCTCCTACGAGCAGTACTTC. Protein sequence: CASSPRVTTSYEQYF.

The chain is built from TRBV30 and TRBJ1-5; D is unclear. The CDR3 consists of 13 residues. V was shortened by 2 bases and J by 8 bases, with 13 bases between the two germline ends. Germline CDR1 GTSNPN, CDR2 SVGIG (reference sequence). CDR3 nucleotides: TGTGCCTGGAGTACGGGGAGAGGAAAGCCCCAGCATTTT. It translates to CAWSTGRGKPQHF. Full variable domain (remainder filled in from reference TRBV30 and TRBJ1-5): SQTIHQWPATLVQPVGSPLSLECTVEGTSNPNLYWYRQAAGRGLQLLFYSVGIGQISSEVPQNLSASRPQDRQFILSSKKLLLSDSGFYLCAWSTGRGKPQHFGDGTRLSIL.

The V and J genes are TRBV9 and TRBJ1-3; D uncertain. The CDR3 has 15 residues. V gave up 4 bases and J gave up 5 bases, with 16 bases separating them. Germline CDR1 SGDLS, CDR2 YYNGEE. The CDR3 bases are TGTGCCAGCAGCCCCGGTTCAGGTACTAGAAACACCATATATTTT. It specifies CASSPGSGTRNTIYF.

The CDR3: CAISEGAGFIDTQYF. CDR3 coding DNA: TGTGCCATCAGTGAAGGGGCAGGGTTTATAGATACGCAGTATTTT. The chain couples TRBV10-3 to TRBJ2-3; possibly TRBD1 for D (5 bases). CDR3 length: 15 residues. Germline V gene sequence: CDR1 ENHRY, CDR2 SYGVKD. Trimming pared 3 bases from V and 5 bases from J, leaving 15 bases between.

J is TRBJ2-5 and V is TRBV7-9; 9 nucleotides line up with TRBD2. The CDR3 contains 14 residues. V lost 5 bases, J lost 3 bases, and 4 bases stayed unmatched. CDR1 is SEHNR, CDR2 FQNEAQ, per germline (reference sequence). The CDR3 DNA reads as TGTGCCAGCAGCCGAAGACTAGCGGAAGAGACCCAGTACTTC. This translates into CASSRRLAEETQYF. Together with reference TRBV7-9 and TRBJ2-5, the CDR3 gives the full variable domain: DTGVSQNPRHKITKRGQNVTFRCDPISEHNRLYWYRQTLGQGPEFLTYFQNEAQLEKSRLLSDRFSAERPKGSFSTLEIQRTEQGDSAMYLCASSRRLAEETQYFGPGTRLLVL.

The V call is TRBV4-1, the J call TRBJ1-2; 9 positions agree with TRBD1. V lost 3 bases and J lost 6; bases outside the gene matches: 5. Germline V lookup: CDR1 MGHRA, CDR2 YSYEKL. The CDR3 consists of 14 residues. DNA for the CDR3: TGCGCCAGCAGCCACCAGGACAGGGGAGATGGCTACACCTTC. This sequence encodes CASSHQDRGDGYTF.